This T cell receptor (beta chain) came from a study of T cell changes during pregnancy in multiple sclerosis. V was clipped by 4 bases and J by 0 bases; unmatched bases: 8. Germline loops: CDR1 SGDLS, CDR2 YYNGEE. This CDR3 is 16 amino acids long. Data came from immunoSEQ multiplex PCR; TCRdb stores just in-frame clones and leaves some out. The data hold 70,000 or so clones, with around 90% observed a single time. The sample consisted of CD4+ T cells from peripheral blood mononuclear cells, taken after pregnancy. This chain joins TRBV9 and TRBJ2-5, with TRBD1 matching over 8 bases. This receptor was obtained from a female donor with multiple sclerosis, enrolled in a pregnancy study. CDR3 loop: CASSLEWTGHQETQYF. For the CDR3, the DNA is TGTGCCAGCAGCCTCGAATGGACAGGGCACCAAGAGACCCAGTACTTC.